The 3 T cell receptor beta chains in this list originate from one sample, sequenced in a study of technical replicates of blood from several donors. Sequencing was performed with immunoSEQ multiplex PCR; in TCRdb, only in-frame clones are kept and a portion is missing. The sample includes tens of thousands of clones, around 90% of them seen just once. Material: T cells isolated from PBMCs. Receptors were obtained from a human donor in good health.

The DNA for the CDR3 is TGTGCCAGCAGTTTTGGACTTGGCGGGGCCGGGGAGCTGTTTTTT. As protein: CASSFGLGGAGELFF. The chain carries TRBV28 and TRBJ2-2; possible D gene TRBD2, 6 bases. The V and J ends lost 3 bases and 6 bases respectively, with 14 bases between them. Germline CDR1 reads MDHEN; CDR2 reads SYDVKM. CDR3 size: 15 residues.

V gene TRBV29-1 combines with J gene TRBJ2-1; D unresolved. Germline CDR1 reads SQVTM; CDR2 reads ANQGSEA. The CDR3 totals 10 residues. V dropped 2 bases and J dropped 10 bases, with 6 bases sitting between them. The CDR3 protein is CSVEQVEQFF. The CDR3 DNA sequence: TGCAGCGTTGAACAGGTCGAGCAGTTCTTC.

The chain is built from TRBV28 and TRBJ2-7; TRBD1 matches at 7 bases. The J segment lost 4 bases and the V segment lost 5 bases, leaving 8 bases of the junction unmatched. The germline V gene encodes CDR1 MDHEN and CDR2 SYDVKM. The CDR3 contains 14 residues. DNA of the CDR3: TGTGCCAGCAGTCGACAGGGCGGGTTGTACGAGCAGTACTTC. Its protein product is CASSRQGGLYEQYF.